This is a list of T cell receptor beta chains from one sample in a study of monozygotic twins with inflammatory bowel disease. After re-calling the 5' RACE reads, TCRdb lists one entry per CDR3 protein, DNA absent. The sample's table shows fewer than 150,000 distinct CDR3 sequences. Sequences were obtained from blood. These receptors were taken from a human donor with ulcerative colitis or Crohn's disease, or a healthy co-twin of an affected twin (not recorded which). CDR3s include the opening cysteine and the closing phenylalanine or tryptophan. Each record gives: J gene, V gene, CDR3 protein.

>TRBJ2-3|TRBV18
CASSSSGGVGTPSTDTQYF
>TRBJ2-7|TRBV5-1
CASSFLLLAGEIYEQYF
>TRBJ2-7|TRBV30
CAWSGREPYEQHF
>TRBJ2-1|TRBV7-9
CASSLGDFSYNEQFF
>TRBJ1-3|TRBV7-2
CASSQTRPTGNTIYF
>TRBJ2-5|TRBV6-5
CASSYFNIQETQYF
>TRBJ2-7|TRBV7-2
CASSYGLADSYEQYF
>TRBJ2-5|TRBV9
CASSARRGQETQYF
>TRBJ2-3|TRBV5-1
CASSLVPSATTDTQYF
>TRBJ2-5|TRBV4-3
CASSQEGGGGQTQYF
>TRBJ2-3|TRBV7-2
CASSLVRVTDTQYF
>TRBJ1-5|TRBV12-3/TRBV12-4
CASTPSTPKGPQHF
>TRBJ2-7|TRBV4-1
CASSGPGAGFYEQYF
>TRBJ2-3|TRBV10-3
CAISDGWETDTQYF
>TRBJ2-3|TRBV10-3
CAIGATASLKLTQYF
>TRBJ1-1|TRBV13
CASSSDPLSFTDTEAFF
>TRBJ2-7|TRBV12-3/TRBV12-4
CASSLEGGARSYEQYF
>TRBJ2-2|TRBV18
CASSPRGQDARGELFF